This T cell receptor beta chain was recorded in a study of draining lymph node invasion in breast cancer. TCRdb analysed the bulk RNA-seq reads with MiXCR anew, one entry per CDR3 protein. Counted here are about 2,900 distinct CDR3 sequences, under 55% occurring once; the ten biggest clones make up 3.4%. This clonotype has only a few counts. This CDR3 contains 16 residues. CDR1 is LGHNA, CDR2 YNFKEQ, per germline. V dropped 0 bases and J dropped 0 bases, with 9 bases sitting between them. Cells sorted as CD4+ CD45RA- CD25high were taken as memory regulatory T cells. The chain is built from TRBV4-2 and TRBJ2-1, with D unresolved. Material: sorted memory Tregs from a lymph node. The sequence was collected from a female donor with luminal breast cancer. The CDR3 coding sequence is TGTGCCAGCAGCCAAGAGGTGGCGAGCTCCTACAATGAGCAGTTCTTC. It specifies CASSQEVASSYNEQFF.